The text below deals with one TCR beta chain. This sample was included in a study of cytomegalovirus exposure and HLA in healthy donors. With 4 bases removed from V and 5 bases from J, the gap between germline ends came to 11 bases. Germline V CDR1 and CDR2: GTSNPN, SVGIG (reference sequence). The CDR3 is 13 residues long. With 60 Vbeta and 13 Jbeta primers, the PCR was carried out. The table came from immunoSEQ multiplex PCR; TCRdb's copy has only in-frame clones and leaves some out. The sample has fewer than 130,000 clones; 76% are singletons. At collection, donors were nominally healthy, but unrecorded immune exposures were probable.

This sequence was found in a man aged 25 to 40 in good health and CMV-seropositive. Sequencing input: PBMCs. The genes are TRBV30 and TRBJ1-4; no firm D call. CDR3: CAWNTGGNEKLFF. The CDR3, as DNA: TGTGCCTGGAATACTGGAGGGAATGAAAAACTGTTTTTT. Complete variable domain (other parts from reference TRBV30 and TRBJ1-4): SQTIHQWPATLVQPVGSPLSLECTVEGTSNPNLYWYRQAAGRGLQLLFYSVGIGQISSEVPQNLSASRPQDRQFILSSKKLLLSDSGFYLCAWNTGGNEKLFFGSGTQLSVL.